These T cell receptor beta chains were read from a single sample in a study of blood T cell repertoires in COVID-19. Profiled with immunoSEQ multiplex PCR; TCRdb holds only in-frame clones, not every one. The table includes more than 200,000 clones, 65% to 90% detected once. The sample was peripheral blood. These receptors originate from a man older than 75 with acute or convalescent COVID-19. The CDR3 runs from the conserved cysteine through the conserved F or W. Each record gives: J gene, clone size, V gene, D gene, CDR3 protein, CDR3 DNA. The D gene is left open where the match is weak. Part of the rows lack a size; the others show once, few, many or a class for expanded clones.

TRBJ2-2	once	TRBV7-9	TRBD2	CASSQVAGGVTGELFF	TGTGCCAGCAGTCAAGTAGCGGGAGGAGTGACCGGGGAGCTGTTTTTT
TRBJ2-5	-	TRBV19	-	CASSLSRGSEETQYF	TGTGCCAGTAGCCTATCCCGTGGGAGTGAAGAGACCCAGTACTTC
TRBJ1-2	-	TRBV6-2/TRBV6-3	-	CASGQGTFYGYTF	TGTGCCAGCGGCCAAGGGACTTTCTATGGCTACACCTTC
TRBJ2-6	few	TRBV15	-	CATSRNPLAPGANVLTF	TGTGCCACCAGCAGAAACCCTCTAGCCCCTGGGGCCAACGTCCTGACTTTC
TRBJ2-7	once	TRBV27	TRBD1	CASSWGTGGAFEQYF	TGTGCCAGCAGTTGGGGGACAGGGGGCGCTTTCGAGCAGTACTTC
TRBJ2-1	once	TRBV9	-	CASSVGGPSYNEQFF	TGTGCCAGCAGCGTAGGGGGGCCCTCCTACAATGAGCAGTTCTTC
TRBJ1-1	-	TRBV6-1	-	CASSEAGGLGVTEAFF	TGTGCCAGCAGTGAAGCAGGCGGGTTGGGTGTCACTGAAGCTTTCTTT
TRBJ2-5	-	TRBV19	TRBD2	CASSIDHLAGKETQYF	TGTGCCAGTAGTATAGATCACCTAGCGGGGAAAGAGACCCAGTACTTC
TRBJ2-1	-	TRBV6-2/TRBV6-3	-	CASSYRTTLGNEQFF	TGTGCCAGCAGTTATAGGACTACCCTAGGCAATGAGCAGTTCTTC
TRBJ1-4	once	TRBV9	-	CASSAGGGLVEKLFF	TGTGCCAGCAGCGCCGGCGGGGGGCTGGTTGAAAAACTGTTTTTT
TRBJ2-1	-	TRBV30	-	CAWKGDNEQFF	TGTGCCTGGAAAGGAGACAATGAGCAGTTCTTC
TRBJ1-5	-	TRBV18	-	CASSTEQGRQPQHF	TGTGCCAGCTCCACCGAGCAGGGGAGACAGCCCCAGCATTTT
TRBJ2-7	-	TRBV7-2	-	CASSLARTYSYEQYF	TGTGCCAGCAGCTTAGCGAGGACTTACTCCTACGAGCAGTACTTC
TRBJ1-1	-	TRBV11-2	TRBD1	CASSLRRTGGLDEAFF	TGTGCCAGCAGCTTGCGGCGGACAGGGGGCTTAGATGAAGCTTTCTTT
TRBJ2-3	few	TRBV18	-	CASSLLPTRATSTDTQYF	TGTGCCAGCTCACTACTCCCTACGCGGGCGACTAGCACAGATACGCAGTATTTT
TRBJ1-4	once	TRBV6-5	-	CASSNLNGGEKLFF	TGTGCCAGCAGTAACCTCAACGGAGGAGAAAAACTGTTTTTT
TRBJ2-1	once	TRBV19	TRBD2	CASSLLAGDVSEQFF	TGTGCCAGTAGCCTACTAGCGGGAGACGTCAGTGAGCAGTTCTTC
TRBJ2-6	-	TRBV18	-	CASSPLYSGANVLTF	TGTGCCAGCTCACCGCTATACTCTGGGGCCAACGTCCTGACTTTC
TRBJ2-7	-	TRBV6-5	TRBD1	CASSYSSRLRGEQYF	TGTGCCAGCAGTTACTCGTCCAGGCTCAGGGGGGAGCAGTACTTC
TRBJ2-2	-	TRBV6-5	-	CGSSYQTGRNTGELFF	TGTGGGAGCAGTTACCAGACAGGACGGAACACCGGGGAGCTGTTTTTT
TRBJ1-3	few	TRBV5-8	-	CASSLAGTGNTIYF	TGTGCCAGCAGCTTGGCAGGGACTGGAAACACCATATATTTT
TRBJ2-3	-	TRBV12-3/TRBV12-4	-	CASSPLPDTQYF	TGTGCCAGCAGCCCCCTCCCGGATACGCAGTATTTT
TRBJ2-1	-	TRBV29-1	TRBD2	CSVTSGTHEQFF	TGCAGCGTTACTAGCGGGACCCATGAGCAGTTCTTC
TRBJ1-5	-	TRBV7-8	-	CASSPVSGPQHF	TGTGCCAGCAGCCCAGTGTCTGGGCCCCAGCATTTT
TRBJ2-7	few	TRBV7-8	-	CASGNQVPYEQYF	TGTGCCAGCGGAAATCAGGTACCCTACGAGCAGTACTTC
TRBJ1-4	few	TRBV6-4	-	CASSEVRGEKLFF	TGTGCCAGCAGTGAAGTCAGGGGCGAAAAACTGTTTTTT
TRBJ1-5	-	TRBV3-1/TRBV3-2	-	CASSPVEGNQPQHF	TGTGCCAGCAGCCCCGTCGAGGGCAATCAGCCCCAGCATTTT
TRBJ1-4	-	TRBV3-1/TRBV3-2	-	CASSQLEKLFF	TGTGCCAGCAGCCAACTTGAAAAACTGTTTTTT
TRBJ2-7	-	TRBV11-2	-	CASSGANYEQYF	TGTGCCAGCAGCGGGGCCAACTACGAGCAGTACTTC
TRBJ1-5	-	TRBV10-2	-	CASRRGQVNQPQHF	TGCGCCAGCAGGCGAGGGCAGGTCAATCAGCCCCAGCATTTT
TRBJ2-2	-	TRBV7-8	TRBD1	CASSKTGGLGELFF	TGTGCCAGCAGCAAGACAGGGGGTTTGGGGGAGCTGTTTTTT